The 3 T cell receptor beta chains below all came from one sample that was sequenced in a study of molecular identifiers for immune sequencing clone quantification. MiXCR, applied by TCRdb to the PCR reads, yields one record per CDR3 protein. The data contain 85,000 to 90,000 distinct CDR3 sequences, nearly 25% of them singletons. Material for sequencing was naive CD8+ T cells from blood, with Jurkat cell RNA spiked in. The subset was: FACS-sorted CD8+CD4-CCR7+CD45RA+ naive T cells. The receptor set was obtained from a human donor in good health. Some libraries in this study had Jurkat cell RNA spiked in.

This clonotype occurred a few times. This chain links TRBV19 with TRBJ2-7; 9 bases agree with TRBD2. Germline assignment: CDR1 LNHDA and CDR2 SQIVND (reference sequence). After removal of 2 bases from V and 12 bases from J, the junction contained 8 bases not matched to a gene. This CDR3 region has 13 residues. For the CDR3, the DNA is TGTGCCAGTAGTATATCTAGCGGGGAAAGTCCGTACTTC. Protein: CASSISSGESPYF.

This clonotype showed up just a few times. The V gene is TRBV4-1, the J gene TRBJ2-1; 11 positions match TRBD1. Germline CDR1 MGHRA, CDR2 YSYEKL. Germline trimming cut 0 bases from V and 3 bases from J; bases unmatched to any gene: 4. The CDR3 covers 17 residues. CDR3 protein: CASSQEQDRGLYNEQFF. CDR3 DNA sequence: TGCGCCAGCAGCCAAGAACAGGACAGGGGGCTCTACAATGAGCAGTTCTTC.

This clonotype was counted many times. J is TRBJ2-3 and V is TRBV28, with a tentative D call TRBD1 (6 bases). V gave up 4 bases and J gave up 5 bases, with 16 bases separating them. This CDR3 contains 15 residues. Germline lookup yields CDR1 MDHEN and CDR2 SYDVKM. CDR3 nucleotide sequence: TGTGCCAGCAGTTCCGGGACAACTACTCGAGATACGCAGTATTTT. This sequence encodes CASSSGTTTRDTQYF. Supplemented by reference TRBV28 and TRBJ2-3, the full variable domain reads DVKVTQSSRYLVKRTGEKVFLECVQDMDHENMFWYRQDPGLGLRLIYFSYDVKMKEKGDIPEGYSVSREKKERFSLILESASTNQTSMYLCASSSGTTTRDTQYFGPGTRLTVL.